This TCR beta chain emerged from a study of tumor and adjacent non-tumor tissue in lung cancer. Study outcomes and limitations: Significantly higher TCR diversity was found in tumor than normal lung.

The template was RNA from unsorted bulk tissue. This non-tumor lung sample came from over 3 cm beyond the tumor edge. There are many counts of this clonotype. Its antigen is still unknown. The library came from three nested PCR rounds adapted from ARM-PCR protocols. A single record per CDR3 protein comes from TCRdb applying MiXCR to the multiplex PCR reads. The repertoire has approximately 53,000 distinct CDR3 sequences, around three quarters of them found once; the top ten carry approximately 23%. This TCR was sampled from a woman in her sixties or seventies with non-small cell lung cancer. The sequenced material came from distant non-tumor lung tissue.

The CDR3 here is CASSLSGQGTSINQPQHF. The CDR3 coding sequence is TGTGCCAGCAGTTTATCGGGACAGGGCACTTCGATCAATCAGCCCCAGCATTTT. This rearrangement joins TRBV28 to TRBJ1-5; 9 bases are a match to TRBD1. The CDR3 is 18 amino acids. Trimming removed 1 base from V and 3 bases from J; junction bases left unmatched: 10. The V gene's germline CDR1 is MDHEN and CDR2 SYDVKM.